The T cell receptor (beta chain) described here comes from a study of blood T cell repertoires in COVID-19. At the level of the study: The origin of the acute and convalescent COVID-19 samples was the United States, Italy and Spain. PBMCs, B-cell-depleted T cells, or T cells provided the cDNA or gDNA that made up the material.

Original methodology: The assay estimated nucleated cells by amplifying reference gene primers. The table came from immunoSEQ multiplex PCR; TCRdb's copy has only in-frame clones and leaves some out. The V and J calls and clone size come from that table; D and trimming were worked out from the DNA. The sample shows more than 65,000 clones, over 65% of them seen only once. The CDR3 is 14 amino acids. Germline V lookup: CDR1 LGHNA, CDR2 YSLEER. V shed 1 base and J shed 9 bases, with 13 bases lying between them. Material: peripheral blood. The receptor was derived from a woman in her sixties or seventies with acute or convalescent COVID-19. This sequence joins TRBV4-3 and TRBJ2-1; D might be TRBD2 (6 bases). This chain's CDR3 is CASSQGTSPGEQFF. DNA for the CDR3: TGCGCCAGCAGCCAAGGTACTAGCCCCGGTGAGCAGTTCTTC.